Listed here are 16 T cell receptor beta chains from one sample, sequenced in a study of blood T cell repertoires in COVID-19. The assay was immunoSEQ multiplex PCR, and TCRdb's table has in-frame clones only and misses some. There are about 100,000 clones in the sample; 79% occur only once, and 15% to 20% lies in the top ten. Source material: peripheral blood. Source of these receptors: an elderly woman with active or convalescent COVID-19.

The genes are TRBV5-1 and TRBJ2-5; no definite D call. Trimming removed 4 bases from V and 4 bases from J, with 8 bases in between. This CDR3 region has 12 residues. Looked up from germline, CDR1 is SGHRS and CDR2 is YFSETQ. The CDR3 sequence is CASSDRGETQYF. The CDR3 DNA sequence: TGCGCCAGCAGCGACCGCGGAGAGACCCAGTACTTC.

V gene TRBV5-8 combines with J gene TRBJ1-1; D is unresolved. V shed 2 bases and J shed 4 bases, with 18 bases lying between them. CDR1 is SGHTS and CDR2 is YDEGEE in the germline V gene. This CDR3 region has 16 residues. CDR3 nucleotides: TGTGCCAGCAGCTTTAGTCCGAGGGAACGCGGCACTGAAGCTTTCTTT. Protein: CASSFSPRERGTEAFF.

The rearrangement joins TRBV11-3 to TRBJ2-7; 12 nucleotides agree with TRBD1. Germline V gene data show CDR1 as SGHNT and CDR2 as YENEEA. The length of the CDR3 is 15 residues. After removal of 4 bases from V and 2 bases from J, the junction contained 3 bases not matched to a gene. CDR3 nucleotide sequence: TGTGCCAGCAGCTCAGGGACAGGGGGCCCCTACGAGCAGTACTTC. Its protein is CASSSGTGGPYEQYF.

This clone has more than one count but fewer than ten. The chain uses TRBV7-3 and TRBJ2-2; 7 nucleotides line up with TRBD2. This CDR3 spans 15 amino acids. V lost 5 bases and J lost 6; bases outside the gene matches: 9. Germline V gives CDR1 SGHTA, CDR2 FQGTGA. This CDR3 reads CASSPSGLVSGELFF. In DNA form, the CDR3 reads TGTGCCAGCAGCCCGAGTGGACTAGTGTCCGGGGAGCTGTTTTTT.

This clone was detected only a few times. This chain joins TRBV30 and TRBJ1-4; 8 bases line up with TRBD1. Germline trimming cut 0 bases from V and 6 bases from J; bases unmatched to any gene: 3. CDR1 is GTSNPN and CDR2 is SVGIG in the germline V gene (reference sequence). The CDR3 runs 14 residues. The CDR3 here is CAWSVAGGYEKLFF. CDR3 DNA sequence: TGTGCCTGGAGTGTAGCAGGGGGCTATGAAAAACTGTTTTTT.

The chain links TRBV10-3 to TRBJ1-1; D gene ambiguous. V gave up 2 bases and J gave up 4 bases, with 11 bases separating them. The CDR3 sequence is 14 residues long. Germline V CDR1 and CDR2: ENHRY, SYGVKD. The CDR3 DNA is TGTGCCATCAGTGAGGAAGGAGGGATCACTGAAGCTTTCTTT. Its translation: CAISEEGGITEAFF.

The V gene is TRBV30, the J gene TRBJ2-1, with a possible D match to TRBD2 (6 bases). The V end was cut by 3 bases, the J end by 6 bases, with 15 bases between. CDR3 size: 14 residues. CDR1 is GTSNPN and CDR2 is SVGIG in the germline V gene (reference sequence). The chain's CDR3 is CAWRGVGSVNEQFF. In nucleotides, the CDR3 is TGTGCCTGGAGGGGGGTCGGGAGTGTCAATGAGCAGTTCTTC.

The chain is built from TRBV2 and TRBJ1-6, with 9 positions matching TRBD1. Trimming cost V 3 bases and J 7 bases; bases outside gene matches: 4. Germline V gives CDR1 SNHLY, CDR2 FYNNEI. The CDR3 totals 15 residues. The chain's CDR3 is CASSEWGQGNSPLHF. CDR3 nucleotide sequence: TGTGCCAGCAGTGAGTGGGGACAGGGCAATTCACCCCTCCACTTT.

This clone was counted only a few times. CDR3 loop: CASSLDRGTGNTIYF. The DNA of the CDR3 is TGTGCCAGCAGTTTAGACAGGGGTACTGGAAACACCATATATTTT. The chain links TRBV6-5 to TRBJ1-3; 8 nucleotides match TRBD1. Germline CDR1 is MNHEY and CDR2 is SVGAGI. J lost 2 bases, V lost 4 bases, and 4 bases had no gene match. This CDR3 has 15 residues.

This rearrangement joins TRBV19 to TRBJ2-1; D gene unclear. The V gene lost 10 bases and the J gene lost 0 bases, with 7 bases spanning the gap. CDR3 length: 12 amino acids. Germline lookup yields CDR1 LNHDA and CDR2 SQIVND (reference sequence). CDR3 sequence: CATGISYNEQFF. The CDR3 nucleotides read TGTGCCACCGGTATCTCCTACAATGAGCAGTTCTTC. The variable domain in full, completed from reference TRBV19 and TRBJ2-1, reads DGGITQSPKYLFRKEGQNVTLSCEQNLNHDAMYWYRQDPGQGLRLIYYSQIVNDFQKGDIAEGYSVSREKKESFPLTVTSAQKNPTAFYLCATGISYNEQFFGPGTRLTVL.

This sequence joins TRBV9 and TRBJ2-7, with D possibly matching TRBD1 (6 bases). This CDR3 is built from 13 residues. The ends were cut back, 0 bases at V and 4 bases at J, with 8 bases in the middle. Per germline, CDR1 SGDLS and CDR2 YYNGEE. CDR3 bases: TGTGCCAGCAGCGTAGACGGACAGTACGAGCAGTACTTC. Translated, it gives CASSVDGQYEQYF.

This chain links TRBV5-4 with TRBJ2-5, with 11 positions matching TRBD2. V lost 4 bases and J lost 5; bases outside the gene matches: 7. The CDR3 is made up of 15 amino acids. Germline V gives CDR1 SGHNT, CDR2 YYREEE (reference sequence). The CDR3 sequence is CASSKLAGEWETQYF. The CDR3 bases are TGTGCCAGCAGCAAACTAGCGGGAGAATGGGAGACCCAGTACTTC. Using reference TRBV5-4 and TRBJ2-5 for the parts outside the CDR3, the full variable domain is ETGVTQSPTHLIKTRGQQVTLRCSSQSGHNTVSWYQQALGQGPQFIFQYYREEENGRGNFPPRFSGLQFPNYSSELNVNALELDDSALYLCASSKLAGEWETQYFGPGTRLLVL.

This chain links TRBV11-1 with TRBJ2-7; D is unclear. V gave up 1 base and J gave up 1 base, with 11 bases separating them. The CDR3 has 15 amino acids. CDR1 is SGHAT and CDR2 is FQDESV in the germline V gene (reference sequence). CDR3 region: CASSLEVRASYEQYF. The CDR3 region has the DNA TGTGCCAGCAGCTTAGAGGTGAGAGCGTCCTACGAGCAGTACTTC.

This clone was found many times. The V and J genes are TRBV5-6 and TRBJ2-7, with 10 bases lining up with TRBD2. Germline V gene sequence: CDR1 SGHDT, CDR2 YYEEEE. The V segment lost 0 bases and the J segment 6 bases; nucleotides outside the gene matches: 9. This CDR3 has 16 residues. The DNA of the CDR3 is TGTGCCAGCAGCTTGGGTTTGCTAGCGGGAGCTGTCGAGCAGTACTTC. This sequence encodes CASSLGLLAGAVEQYF.

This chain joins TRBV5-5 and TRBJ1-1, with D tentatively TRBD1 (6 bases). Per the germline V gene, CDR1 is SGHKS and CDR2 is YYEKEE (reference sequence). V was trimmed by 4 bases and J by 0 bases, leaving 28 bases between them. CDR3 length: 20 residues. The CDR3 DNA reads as TGTGCCAGCAGCCGACAGGCGGGGCAATTCGGGGGGCGAATGAACACTGAAGCTTTCTTT. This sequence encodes CASSRQAGQFGGRMNTEAFF.

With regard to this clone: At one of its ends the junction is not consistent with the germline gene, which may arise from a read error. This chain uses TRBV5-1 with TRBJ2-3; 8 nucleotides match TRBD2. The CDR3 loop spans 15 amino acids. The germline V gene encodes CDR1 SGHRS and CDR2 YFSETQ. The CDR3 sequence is CASRLLADSTDTQYF. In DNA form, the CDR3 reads TGTGCCAGCAGGTTACTAGCGGATAGCACAGATACGCAGTATTTT.